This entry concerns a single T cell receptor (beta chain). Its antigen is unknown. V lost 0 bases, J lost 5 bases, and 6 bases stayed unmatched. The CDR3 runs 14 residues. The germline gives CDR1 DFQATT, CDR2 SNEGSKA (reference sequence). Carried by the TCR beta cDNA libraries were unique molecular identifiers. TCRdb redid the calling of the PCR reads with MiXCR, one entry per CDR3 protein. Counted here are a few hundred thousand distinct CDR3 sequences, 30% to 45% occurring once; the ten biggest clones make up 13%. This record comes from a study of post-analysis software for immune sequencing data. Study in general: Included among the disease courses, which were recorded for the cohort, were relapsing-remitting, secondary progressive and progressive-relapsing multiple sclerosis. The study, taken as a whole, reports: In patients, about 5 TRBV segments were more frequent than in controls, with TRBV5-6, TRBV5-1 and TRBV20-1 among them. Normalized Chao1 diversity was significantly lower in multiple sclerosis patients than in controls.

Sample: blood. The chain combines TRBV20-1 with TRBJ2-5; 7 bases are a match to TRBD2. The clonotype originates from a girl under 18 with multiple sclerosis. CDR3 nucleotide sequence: TGCAGTGCTAGAGAGGTGGGGGGAGGGGAGACCCAGTACTTC. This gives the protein CSAREVGGGETQYF.